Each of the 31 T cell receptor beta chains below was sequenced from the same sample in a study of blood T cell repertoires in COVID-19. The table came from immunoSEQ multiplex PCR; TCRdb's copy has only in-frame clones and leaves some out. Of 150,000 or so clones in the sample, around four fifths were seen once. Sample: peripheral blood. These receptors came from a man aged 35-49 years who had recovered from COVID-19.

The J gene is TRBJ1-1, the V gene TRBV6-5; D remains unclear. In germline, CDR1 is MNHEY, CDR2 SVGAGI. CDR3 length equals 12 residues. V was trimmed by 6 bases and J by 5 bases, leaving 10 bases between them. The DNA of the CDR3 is TGTGCCAGCAGCCCGGGTAGGACTGAAGCTTTCTTT. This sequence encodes CASSPGRTEAFF.

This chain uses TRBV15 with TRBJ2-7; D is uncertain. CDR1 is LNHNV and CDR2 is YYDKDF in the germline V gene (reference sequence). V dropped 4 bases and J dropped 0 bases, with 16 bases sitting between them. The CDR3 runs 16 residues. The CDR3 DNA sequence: TGTGCCACCAGCACGCTGGGCGCCCCGAGCTCCTACGAGCAGTACTTC. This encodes CATSTLGAPSSYEQYF.

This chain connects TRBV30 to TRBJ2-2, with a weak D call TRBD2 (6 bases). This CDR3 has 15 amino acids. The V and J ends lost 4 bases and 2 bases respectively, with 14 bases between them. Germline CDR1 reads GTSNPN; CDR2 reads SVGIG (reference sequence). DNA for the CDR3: TGTGCCTGGAACGCGGGACTTCTTAACACCGGGGAGCTGTTTTTT. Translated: CAWNAGLLNTGELFF.

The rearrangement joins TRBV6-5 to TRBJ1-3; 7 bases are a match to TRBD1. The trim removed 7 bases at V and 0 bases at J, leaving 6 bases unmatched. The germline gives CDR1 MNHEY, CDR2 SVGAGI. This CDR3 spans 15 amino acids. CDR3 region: CASILDRTSGNTIYF. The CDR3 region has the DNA TGTGCCAGCATCTTGGACAGGACCTCTGGAAACACCATATATTTT.

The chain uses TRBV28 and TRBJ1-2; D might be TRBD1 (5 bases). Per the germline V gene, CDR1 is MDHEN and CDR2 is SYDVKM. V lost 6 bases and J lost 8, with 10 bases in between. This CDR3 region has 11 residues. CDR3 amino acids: CASRQGRGYTF. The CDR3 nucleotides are TGTGCCAGCAGGCAGGGAAGGGGCTACACCTTC.

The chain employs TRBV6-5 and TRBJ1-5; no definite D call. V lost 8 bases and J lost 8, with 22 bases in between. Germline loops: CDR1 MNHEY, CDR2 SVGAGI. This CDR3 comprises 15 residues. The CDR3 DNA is TGTGCCAGCCGCAAAAACGGGGTAGGGATGGAGCCCCAGCATTTT. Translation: CASRKNGVGMEPQHF.

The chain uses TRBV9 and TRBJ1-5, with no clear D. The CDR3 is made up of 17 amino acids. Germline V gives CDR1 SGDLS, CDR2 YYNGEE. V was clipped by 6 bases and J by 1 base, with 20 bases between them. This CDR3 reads CASKPGLGGGSNQPQHF. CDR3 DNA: TGTGCCAGCAAACCGGGTCTTGGAGGCGGCAGCAATCAGCCCCAGCATTTT.

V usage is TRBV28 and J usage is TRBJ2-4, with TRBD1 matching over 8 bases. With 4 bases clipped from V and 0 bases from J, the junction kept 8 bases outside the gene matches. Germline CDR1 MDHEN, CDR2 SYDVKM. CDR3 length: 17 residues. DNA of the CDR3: TGTGCCAGCAGTTCCCCGGACAGGGCTTTAGCCAAAAACATTCAGTACTTC. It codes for CASSSPDRALAKNIQYF.

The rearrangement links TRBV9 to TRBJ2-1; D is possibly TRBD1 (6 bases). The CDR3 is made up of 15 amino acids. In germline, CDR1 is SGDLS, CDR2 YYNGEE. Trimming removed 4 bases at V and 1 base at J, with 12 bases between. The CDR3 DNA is TGTGCCAGCAGCCTCGGAAGGGGGTCCTACAATGAGCAGTTCTTC. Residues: CASSLGRGSYNEQFF.

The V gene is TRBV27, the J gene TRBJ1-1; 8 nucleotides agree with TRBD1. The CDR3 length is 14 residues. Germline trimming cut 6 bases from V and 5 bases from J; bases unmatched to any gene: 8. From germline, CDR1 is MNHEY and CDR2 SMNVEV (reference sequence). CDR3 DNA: TGTGCCAGCAGGCGACAGGGGAGGGTAACTGAAGCTTTCTTT. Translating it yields CASRRQGRVTEAFF.

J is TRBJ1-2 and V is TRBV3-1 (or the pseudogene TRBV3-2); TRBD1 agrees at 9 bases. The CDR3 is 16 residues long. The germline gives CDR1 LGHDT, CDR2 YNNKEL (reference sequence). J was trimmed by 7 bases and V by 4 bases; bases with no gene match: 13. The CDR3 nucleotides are TGTGCCAGCAGCCCGCCCGCCACAGGGGGCCGAGGTGGCTACACCTTC. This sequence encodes CASSPPATGGRGGYTF.

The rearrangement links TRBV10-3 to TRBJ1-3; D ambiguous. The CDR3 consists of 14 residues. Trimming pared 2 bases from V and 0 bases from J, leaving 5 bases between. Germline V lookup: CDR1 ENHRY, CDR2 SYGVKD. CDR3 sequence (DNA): TGTGCCATCAGTGAGCGGGACTCTGGAAACACCATATATTTT. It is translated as CAISERDSGNTIYF.

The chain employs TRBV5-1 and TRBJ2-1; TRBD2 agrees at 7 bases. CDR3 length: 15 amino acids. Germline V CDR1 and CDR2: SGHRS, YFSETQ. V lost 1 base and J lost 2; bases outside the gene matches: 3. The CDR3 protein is CASSLTGTTYNEQFF. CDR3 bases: TGCGCCAGCAGCTTGACGGGGACTACCTACAATGAGCAGTTCTTC.

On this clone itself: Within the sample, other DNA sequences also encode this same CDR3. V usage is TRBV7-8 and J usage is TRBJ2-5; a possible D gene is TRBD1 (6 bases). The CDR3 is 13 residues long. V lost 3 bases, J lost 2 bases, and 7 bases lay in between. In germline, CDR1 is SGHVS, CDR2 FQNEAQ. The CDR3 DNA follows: TGTGCCAGCAGCTTTGGACAGCAAGAGACCCAGTACTTC. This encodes CASSFGQQETQYF.

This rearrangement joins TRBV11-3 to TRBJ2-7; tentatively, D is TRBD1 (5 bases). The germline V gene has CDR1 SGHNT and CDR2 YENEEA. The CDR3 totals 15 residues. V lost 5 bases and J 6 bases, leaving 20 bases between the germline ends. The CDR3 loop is CASSPSPGQGGEQYF. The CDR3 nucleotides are TGTGCCAGCAGCCCCTCCCCAGGACAAGGCGGCGAGCAGTACTTC.

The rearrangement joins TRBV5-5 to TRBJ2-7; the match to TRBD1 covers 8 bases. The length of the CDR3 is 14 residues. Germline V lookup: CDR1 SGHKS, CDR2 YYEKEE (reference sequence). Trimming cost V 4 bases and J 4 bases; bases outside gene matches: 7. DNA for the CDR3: TGTGCCAGCAGCCCGGACAGGGAGCCGTACGAGCAGTACTTC. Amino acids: CASSPDREPYEQYF.

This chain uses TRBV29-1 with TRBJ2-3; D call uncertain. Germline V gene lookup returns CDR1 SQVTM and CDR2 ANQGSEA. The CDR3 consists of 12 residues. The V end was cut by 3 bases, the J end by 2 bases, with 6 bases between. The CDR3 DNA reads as TGCAGCGTTGAGGCCGACACAGATACGCAGTATTTT. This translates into CSVEADTDTQYF.

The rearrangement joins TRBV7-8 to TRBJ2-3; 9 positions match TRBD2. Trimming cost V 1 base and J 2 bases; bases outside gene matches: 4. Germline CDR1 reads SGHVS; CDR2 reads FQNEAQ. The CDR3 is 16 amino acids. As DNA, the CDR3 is TGTGCCAGCAGCTTAGGGCTAGCGGGGATCACAGATACGCAGTATTTT. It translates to CASSLGLAGITDTQYF.

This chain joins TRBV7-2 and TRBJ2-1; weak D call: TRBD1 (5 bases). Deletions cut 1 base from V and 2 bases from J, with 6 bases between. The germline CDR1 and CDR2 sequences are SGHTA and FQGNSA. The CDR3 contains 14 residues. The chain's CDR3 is CASSLGQTYNEQFF. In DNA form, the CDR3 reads TGTGCCAGCAGCTTAGGACAGACCTACAATGAGCAGTTCTTC.

Here the CDR3 reads CASSESPGETQYF. DNA for the CDR3: TGTGCCAGCAGTGAATCCCCCGGGGAGACCCAGTACTTC. The chain combines TRBV6-1 with TRBJ2-5; D not resolved. CDR3 length: 13 residues. The V and J ends lost 2 bases and 5 bases respectively, with 9 bases between them. Germline V gives CDR1 MNHNS, CDR2 SASEGT.

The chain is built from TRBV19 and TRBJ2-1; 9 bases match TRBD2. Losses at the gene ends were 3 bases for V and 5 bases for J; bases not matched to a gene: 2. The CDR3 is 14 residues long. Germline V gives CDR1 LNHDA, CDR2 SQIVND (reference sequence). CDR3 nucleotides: TGTGCCAGTAGTATGCGGGAGGGCCACAATGAGCAGTTCTTC. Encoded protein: CASSMREGHNEQFF.

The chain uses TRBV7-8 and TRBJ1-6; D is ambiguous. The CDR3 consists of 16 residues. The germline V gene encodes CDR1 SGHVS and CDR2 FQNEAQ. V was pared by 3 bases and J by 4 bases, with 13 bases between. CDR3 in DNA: TGTGCCAGCAGCTTGTTCCGGGAGGAGTATAATTCACCCCTCCACTTT. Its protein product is CASSLFREEYNSPLHF.

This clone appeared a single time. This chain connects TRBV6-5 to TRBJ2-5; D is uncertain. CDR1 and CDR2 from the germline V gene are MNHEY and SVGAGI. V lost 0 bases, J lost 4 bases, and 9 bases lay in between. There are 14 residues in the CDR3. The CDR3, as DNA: TGTGCCAGCAGTTACTCCCTACGGGTAGAGACCCAGTACTTC. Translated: CASSYSLRVETQYF.

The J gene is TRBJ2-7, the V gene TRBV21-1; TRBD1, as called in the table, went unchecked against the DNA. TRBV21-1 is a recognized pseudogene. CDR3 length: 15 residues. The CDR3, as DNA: TGTGCCAGCAGCAACCGGGACAGGGCCTCCTACGAGCAGTACTTC. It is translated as CASSNRDRASYEQYF.

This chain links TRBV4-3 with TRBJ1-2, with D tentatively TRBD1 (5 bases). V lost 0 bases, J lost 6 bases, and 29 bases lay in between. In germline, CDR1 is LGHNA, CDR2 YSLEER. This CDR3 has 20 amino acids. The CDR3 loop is CASSQDIGVSAEGELDGYTF. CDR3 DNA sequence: TGCGCCAGCAGCCAAGATATAGGGGTAAGCGCGGAAGGAGAGTTGGATGGCTACACCTTC.

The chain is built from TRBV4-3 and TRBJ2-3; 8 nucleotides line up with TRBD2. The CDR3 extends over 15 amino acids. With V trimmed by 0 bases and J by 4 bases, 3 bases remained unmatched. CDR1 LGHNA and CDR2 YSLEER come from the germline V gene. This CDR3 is CASSQDIAGPDTQYF. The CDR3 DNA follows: TGCGCCAGCAGCCAAGATATAGCGGGACCAGATACGCAGTATTTT.

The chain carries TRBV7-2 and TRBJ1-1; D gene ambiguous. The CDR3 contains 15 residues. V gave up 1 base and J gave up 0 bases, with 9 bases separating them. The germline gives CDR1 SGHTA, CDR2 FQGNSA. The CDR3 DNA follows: TGTGCCAGCAGCTTAGTTCACGGGATGAACACTGAAGCTTTCTTT. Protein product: CASSLVHGMNTEAFF.

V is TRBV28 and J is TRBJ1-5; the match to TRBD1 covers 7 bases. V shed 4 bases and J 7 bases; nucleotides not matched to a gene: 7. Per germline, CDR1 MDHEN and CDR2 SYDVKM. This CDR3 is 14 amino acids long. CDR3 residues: CASSSTGVEQPQHF. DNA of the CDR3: TGTGCCAGCAGTTCAACAGGGGTTGAACAGCCCCAGCATTTT. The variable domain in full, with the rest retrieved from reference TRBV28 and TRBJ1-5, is DVKVTQSSRYLVKRTGEKVFLECVQDMDHENMFWYRQDPGLGLRLIYFSYDVKMKEKGDIPEGYSVSREKKERFSLILESASTNQTSMYLCASSSTGVEQPQHFGDGTRLSIL.

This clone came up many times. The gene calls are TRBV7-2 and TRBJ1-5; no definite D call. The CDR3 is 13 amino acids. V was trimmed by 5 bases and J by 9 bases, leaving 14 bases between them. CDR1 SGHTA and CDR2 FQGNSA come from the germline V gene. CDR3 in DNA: TGTGCCAGCAGCGTTCGGGAGTCGTGGCCCCAGCATTTT. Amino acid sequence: CASSVRESWPQHF.

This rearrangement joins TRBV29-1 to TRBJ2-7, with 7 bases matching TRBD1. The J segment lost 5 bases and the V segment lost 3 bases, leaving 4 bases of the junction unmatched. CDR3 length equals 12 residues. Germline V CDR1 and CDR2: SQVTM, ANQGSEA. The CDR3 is CSVEGQSHEQYF. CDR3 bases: TGCAGCGTTGAGGGACAGAGCCACGAGCAGTACTTC.

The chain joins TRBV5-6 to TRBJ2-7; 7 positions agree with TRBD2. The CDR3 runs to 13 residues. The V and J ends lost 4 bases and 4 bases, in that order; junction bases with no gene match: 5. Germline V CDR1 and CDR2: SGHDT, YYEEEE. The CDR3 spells CASSLGGWYEQYF. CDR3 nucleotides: TGTGCCAGCAGCCTGGGAGGGTGGTACGAGCAGTACTTC. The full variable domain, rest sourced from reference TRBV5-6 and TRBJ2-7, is DAGVTQSPTHLIKTRGQQVTLRCSPKSGHDTVSWYQQALGQGPQFIFQYYEEEERQRGNFPDRFSGHQFPNYSSELNVNALLLGDSALYLCASSLGGWYEQYFGPGTRLTVT.